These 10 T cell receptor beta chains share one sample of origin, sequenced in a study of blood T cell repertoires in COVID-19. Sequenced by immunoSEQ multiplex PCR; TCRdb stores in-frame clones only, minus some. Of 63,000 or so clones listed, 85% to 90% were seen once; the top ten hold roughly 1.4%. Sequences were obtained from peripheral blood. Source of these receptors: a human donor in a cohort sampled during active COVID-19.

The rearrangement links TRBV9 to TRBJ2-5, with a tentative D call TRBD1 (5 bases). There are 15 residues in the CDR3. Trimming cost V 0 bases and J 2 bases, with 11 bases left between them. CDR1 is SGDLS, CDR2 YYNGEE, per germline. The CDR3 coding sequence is TGTGCCAGCAGCGTAGGGATCAGGGCACAAGAGACCCAGTACTTC. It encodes CASSVGIRAQETQYF.

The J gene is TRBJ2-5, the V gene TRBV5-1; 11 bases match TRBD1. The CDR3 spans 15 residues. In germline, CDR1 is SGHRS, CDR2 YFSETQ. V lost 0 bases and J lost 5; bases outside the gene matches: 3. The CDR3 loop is CASSLGTGGAETQYF. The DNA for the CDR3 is TGCGCCAGCAGCTTGGGGACAGGGGGCGCCGAGACCCAGTACTTC. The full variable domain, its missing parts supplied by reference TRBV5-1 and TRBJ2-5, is KAGVTQTPRYLIKTRGQQVTLSCSPISGHRSVSWYQQTPGQGLQFLFEYFSETQRNKGNFPGRFSGRQFSNSRSEMNVSTLELGDSALYLCASSLGTGGAETQYFGPGTRLLVL.

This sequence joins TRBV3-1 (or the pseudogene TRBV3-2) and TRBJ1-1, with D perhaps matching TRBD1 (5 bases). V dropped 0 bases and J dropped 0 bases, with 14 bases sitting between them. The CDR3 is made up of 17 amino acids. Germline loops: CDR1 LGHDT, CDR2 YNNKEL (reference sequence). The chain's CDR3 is CASSQDPRVGMNTEAFF. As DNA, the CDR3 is TGTGCCAGCAGCCAAGACCCCAGGGTGGGGATGAACACTGAAGCTTTCTTT.

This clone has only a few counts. CDR3 protein: CASRRSLVNTEAFF. DNA of the CDR3: TGTGCCAGCAGGAGGTCGTTGGTGAACACTGAAGCTTTCTTT. The V and J genes are TRBV6-5 and TRBJ1-1; D not certain. The V and J ends lost 6 bases and 0 bases respectively, with 11 bases between them. The germline V gene encodes CDR1 MNHEY and CDR2 SVGAGI. The CDR3 is 14 amino acids.

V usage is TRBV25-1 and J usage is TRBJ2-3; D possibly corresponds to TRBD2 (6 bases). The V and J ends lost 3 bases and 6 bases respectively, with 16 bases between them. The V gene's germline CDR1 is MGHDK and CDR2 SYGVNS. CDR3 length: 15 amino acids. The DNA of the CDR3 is TGTGCCAGCAGTGATTCGGGACTGCCGTGGGATACGCAGTATTTT. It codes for CASSDSGLPWDTQYF.

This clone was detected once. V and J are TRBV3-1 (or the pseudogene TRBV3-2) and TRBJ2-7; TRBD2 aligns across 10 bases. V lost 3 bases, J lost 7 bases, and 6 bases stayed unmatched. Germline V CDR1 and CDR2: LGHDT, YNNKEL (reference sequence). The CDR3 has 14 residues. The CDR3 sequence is CASSQLAGAREQYF. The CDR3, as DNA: TGTGCCAGCAGCCAGCTAGCGGGAGCCCGGGAGCAGTACTTC.

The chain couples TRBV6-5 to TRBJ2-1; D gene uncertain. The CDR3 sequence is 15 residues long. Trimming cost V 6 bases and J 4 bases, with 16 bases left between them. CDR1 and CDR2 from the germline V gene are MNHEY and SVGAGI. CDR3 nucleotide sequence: TGTGCCAGCAGCCCCCTTCTGAGTTTTTACAATGAGCAGTTCTTC. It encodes CASSPLLSFYNEQFF.

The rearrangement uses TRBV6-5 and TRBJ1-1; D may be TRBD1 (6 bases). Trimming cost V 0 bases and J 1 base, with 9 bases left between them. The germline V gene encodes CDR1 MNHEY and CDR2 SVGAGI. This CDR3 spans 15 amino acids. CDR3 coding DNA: TGTGCCAGCAGTTACTCAACAGGGAGGAACACTGAAGCTTTCTTT. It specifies CASSYSTGRNTEAFF.

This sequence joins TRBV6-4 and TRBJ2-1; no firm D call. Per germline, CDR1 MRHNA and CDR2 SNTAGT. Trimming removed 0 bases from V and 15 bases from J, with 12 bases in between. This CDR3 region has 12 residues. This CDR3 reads CASSDSGGHRFF. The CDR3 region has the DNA TGTGCCAGCAGTGACTCAGGCGGTCACCGGTTCTTC.

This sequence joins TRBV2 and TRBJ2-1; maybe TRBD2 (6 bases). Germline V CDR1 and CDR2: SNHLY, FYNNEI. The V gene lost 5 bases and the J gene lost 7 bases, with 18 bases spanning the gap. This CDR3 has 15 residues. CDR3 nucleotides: TGTGCCAGCAGTCCTAGCGCGGGCAGGACTAATGAGCAGTTCTTC. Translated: CASSPSAGRTNEQFF. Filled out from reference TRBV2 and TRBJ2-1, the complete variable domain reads EPEVTQTPSHQVTQMGQEVILRCVPISNHLYFYWYRQILGQKVEFLVSFYNNEISEKSEIFDDQFSVERPDGSNFTLKIRSTKLEDSAMYFCASSPSAGRTNEQFFGPGTRLTVL.